This T cell receptor (beta chain) is drawn from a study of blood T cell repertoires in COVID-19. Study context: There were acute and convalescent COVID-19 samples, and they came from the United States, Italy and Spain. Sample material is recorded as cDNA or gDNA derived from T cells, B-cell-depleted T cells, or PBMCs.

Study processing details: The assay estimated nucleated cells by amplifying reference gene primers. Measured with immunoSEQ multiplex PCR; TCRdb has only the in-frame clones, and not every one. D and trimming were read from the DNA, whereas the V and J calls and clone size are those reported in that table. The data contain around 370,000 clones, around nine tenths of them seen just once; the ten biggest clones take up around 6.6%. Followed over time, Seattle patients had been enrolled while infection was active. This clone was observed a single time. This TCR was recovered from a woman in her seventies with COVID-19, enrolled during active disease. Sequenced: peripheral blood.

CDR3 sequence (DNA): TGTGCCGCCAGCAGGGGACAGTCATATAATGAGCAGTTCTTC. Its translation: CAASRGQSYNEQFF. V and J are TRBV27 and TRBJ2-1, with TRBD1 matching 7 bases. This CDR3 is 14 amino acids long. Germline lookup yields CDR1 MNHEY and CDR2 SMNVEV (reference sequence). V gave up 11 bases and J gave up 7 bases; unmatched junction bases: 14.